These 30 T cell receptor beta chains originate from one sample sequenced in a study of Ad26.COV2.S vaccination and SARS-CoV-2 variants. Profiled with immunoSEQ multiplex PCR; TCRdb holds only in-frame clones, not every one. Counted here are 350,000 to 550,000 clones, 75% to 90% occurring once; the ten biggest clones make up roughly 2.5%. Treatment denoted: about 20 received Ad26.COV2.S at low or high dose, single or two shots; roughly five received placebo; per-sample allocation not given. On day 63 after the first injection, vaccine and placebo recipients gave samples. The sequencing used peripheral blood, collected in a trial of Ad26.COV2.S vaccine versus placebo. Receptors were obtained from a person aged 18-60 years who received the Ad26.COV2.S COVID-19 vaccine or a placebo.

The genes are TRBV9 and TRBJ1-2, with D unclear. The CDR3 contains 12 residues. With 4 bases removed from V and 5 bases from J, the gap between germline ends came to 9 bases. Germline assignment: CDR1 SGDLS and CDR2 YYNGEE. CDR3 nucleotide sequence: TGTGCCAGCAGCCCCCGGGAGTATGGCTACACCTTC. As protein: CASSPREYGYTF.

This rearrangement joins TRBV3-1 (or the pseudogene TRBV3-2) to TRBJ2-1, with D unresolved. This CDR3 region has 15 residues. CDR1 is LGHDT and CDR2 is YNNKEL in the germline V gene (reference sequence). V lost 4 bases, J lost 4 bases, and 14 bases lay in between. CDR3 loop: CASSRPGAAYNEQFF. CDR3 in DNA: TGTGCCAGCAGCCGCCCTGGCGCGGCGTACAATGAGCAGTTCTTC.

The CDR3 DNA follows: TGTGCCAGCAGCTCAGGCCCTACCAATACCGCCAGGGGGGAGCAGTTCTTC. Protein product: CASSSGPTNTARGEQFF. The chain has TRBV7-2 and TRBJ2-1, with TRBD1 matching over 7 bases. This CDR3 has 17 residues. From germline, CDR1 is SGHTA and CDR2 FQGNSA. J was trimmed by 10 bases and V by 4 bases; bases with no gene match: 19.

DNA for the CDR3: TGTGCCAGCAGCTTCCGCGGGACAGGGGACTATGGCTACACCTTC. It is translated as CASSFRGTGDYGYTF. The chain joins TRBV7-6 to TRBJ1-2; 10 bases agree with TRBD1. The V gene end was trimmed by 3 bases and the J gene end by 3 bases; junction bases not matched to a gene: 4. This CDR3 comprises 15 residues. Germline V CDR1 and CDR2: SGHVS, FNYEAQ.

The V gene is TRBV7-3, the J gene TRBJ1-6; D not resolved. The CDR3 extends over 13 amino acids. The ends were cut back, 6 bases at V and 5 bases at J, with 8 bases in the middle. In germline, CDR1 is SGHTA, CDR2 FQGTGA. For the CDR3, the DNA is TGTGCCAGCAGGCAGACAAATAATTCACCCCTCCACTTT. Translating gives CASRQTNNSPLHF. Based on the CDR3 plus reference TRBV7-3 and TRBJ1-6, the full variable domain is GAGVSQTPSNKVTEKGKYVELRCDPISGHTALYWYRQSLGQGPEFLIYFQGTGAADDSGLPNDRFFAVRPEGSVSTLKIQRTERGDSAVYLCASRQTNNSPLHFGNGTRLTVT.

With respect to this clone: This sample includes further DNA sequences coding for the same CDR3. CDR3 coding DNA: TGTGCCAGCAGCGTAGGGGGGGAGGAGACCCAGTACTTC. It yields the protein CASSVGGEETQYF. J is TRBJ2-5 and V is TRBV9; possible D gene TRBD2, 6 bases. The CDR3 has 13 amino acids. Per the germline V gene, CDR1 is SGDLS and CDR2 is YYNGEE. V shed 0 bases and J shed 5 bases, with 8 bases lying between them.

The J gene is TRBJ1-6, the V gene TRBV4-2; D is uncertain. Germline V gives CDR1 LGHNA, CDR2 YNFKEQ. V lost 1 base to trimming and J lost 4 bases, with 2 bases between them. The CDR3 consists of 13 residues. The CDR3 region is CASSQGYNSPLHF. The CDR3, as DNA: TGTGCCAGCAGCCAAGGTTATAATTCACCCCTCCACTTT.

This chain joins TRBV4-3 and TRBJ2-3, with D hard to call. CDR3 length: 16 amino acids. CDR1 LGHNA and CDR2 YSLEER come from the germline V gene. V was trimmed by 4 bases and J by 6 bases, leaving 20 bases between them. The CDR3 is CASSRYHGVVSDTQYF. The CDR3 bases are TGCGCCAGCAGCCGGTACCATGGGGTGGTATCGGATACGCAGTATTTT.

The V call is TRBV7-2, the J call TRBJ2-2, with D perhaps matching TRBD2 (5 bases). Germline V lookup: CDR1 SGHTA, CDR2 FQGNSA. Trimming pared 5 bases from V and 1 base from J, leaving 14 bases between. The CDR3 spans 16 residues. The DNA of the CDR3 is TGTGCCAGCAGCATTCGAGCGGTCCTGAACACCGGGGAGCTGTTTTTT. It is translated as CASSIRAVLNTGELFF.

The chain uses TRBV28 and TRBJ1-6; D possibly corresponds to TRBD1 (6 bases). The germline gives CDR1 MDHEN, CDR2 SYDVKM. Trimming took off 2 bases at V and 7 bases at J, with 9 bases between the two ends. The CDR3 covers 14 residues. CDR3 nucleotide sequence: TGTGCCAGCAGTTTACGGGACATAAATTCACCCCTCCACTTT. Translating it yields CASSLRDINSPLHF.

The chain recombines TRBV28 with TRBJ1-6; D is unclear. V dropped 5 bases and J dropped 8 bases, with 10 bases sitting between them. Germline loops: CDR1 MDHEN, CDR2 SYDVKM. This CDR3 has 13 amino acids. CDR3 amino acids: CASSLPRDSPLHF. CDR3 sequence (DNA): TGTGCCAGCAGTCTCCCGAGGGATTCACCCCTCCACTTT.

This chain links TRBV10-1 with TRBJ1-5; no clear D. CDR3 length: 12 residues. Germline lookup yields CDR1 WNHNN and CDR2 SYGVQD (reference sequence). With 11 bases removed from V and 5 bases from J, the gap between germline ends came to 13 bases. The CDR3 sequence is CAQGYEDQPQHF. In nucleotides, the CDR3 is TGCGCCCAAGGGTATGAGGATCAGCCCCAGCATTTT.

This chain connects TRBV5-1 to TRBJ2-2, with D unclear. The V and J ends lost 0 bases and 4 bases respectively, with 7 bases between them. Looked up from germline, CDR1 is SGHRS and CDR2 is YFSETQ. This CDR3 is built from 14 residues. CDR3 nucleotide sequence: TGCGCCAGCAGCTTGGGAGCATCCACCGGGGAGCTGTTTTTT. This codes for CASSLGASTGELFF. Full variable domain (remainder filled in from reference TRBV5-1 and TRBJ2-2): KAGVTQTPRYLIKTRGQQVTLSCSPISGHRSVSWYQQTPGQGLQFLFEYFSETQRNKGNFPGRFSGRQFSNSRSEMNVSTLELGDSALYLCASSLGASTGELFFGEGSRLTVL.

The chain recombines TRBV6-5 with TRBJ1-6, with D maybe TRBD1 (5 bases). The CDR3 length is 13 residues. Trimming pared 6 bases from V and 10 bases from J, leaving 13 bases between. Germline V gene lookup returns CDR1 MNHEY and CDR2 SVGAGI. CDR3 bases: TGTGCCAGCAGAGCGGGACGTACGTCACCCCTCCACTTT. This gives the protein CASRAGRTSPLHF.

The chain carries TRBV7-3 and TRBJ2-3, with D possibly being TRBD2 (5 bases). CDR1 is SGHTA and CDR2 is FQGTGA in the germline V gene. With 3 bases removed from V and 2 bases from J, the gap between germline ends came to 6 bases. CDR3 length equals 13 residues. The CDR3 sequence: CASSLGVTDTQYF. In nucleotides, the CDR3 is TGTGCCAGCAGCTTGGGAGTCACAGATACGCAGTATTTT.

For the CDR3, the DNA is TGCGCCAGCAGCTCCTCGACTAGCCACACAGATACGCAGTATTTT. Its protein is CASSSSTSHTDTQYF. J is TRBJ2-3 and V is TRBV5-1; 7 positions match TRBD2. Per germline, CDR1 SGHRS and CDR2 YFSETQ. J was trimmed by 2 bases and V by 3 bases; bases with no gene match: 6. The CDR3 is 15 amino acids.

This rearrangement joins TRBV28 to TRBJ2-5; D is perhaps TRBD1 or TRBD2 (5 bases each). Germline V gives CDR1 MDHEN, CDR2 SYDVKM. V lost 0 bases, J lost 5 bases, and 10 bases lay in between. The length of the CDR3 is 14 residues. The CDR3 bases are TGTGCCAGCAGTTTATGGGGGGAAGGGGAGACCCAGTACTTC. This translates into CASSLWGEGETQYF.

The genes are TRBV10-3 and TRBJ1-1, with D maybe TRBD1 (6 bases). The germline gives CDR1 ENHRY, CDR2 SYGVKD. CDR3 length: 16 residues. The V end lost 0 bases, the J end lost 1 base, and 12 bases lay between the germline ends. As DNA, the CDR3 is TGTGCCATCAGTGAGTCGGGGCGCAGGGGGAACACTGAAGCTTTCTTT. Its protein is CAISESGRRGNTEAFF.

Comment on this clone: This sample includes further DNA sequences coding for the same CDR3. The rearrangement uses TRBV6-6 and TRBJ1-2; 9 nucleotides line up with TRBD1. Per the germline V gene, CDR1 is MNHNY and CDR2 is SVGAGI (reference sequence). V lost 0 bases to trimming and J lost 1 base; unmatched junction nucleotides: 0. The CDR3 sequence is 15 residues long. In DNA, the CDR3 is TGTGCCAGCAGTTACTCGGACAGGGGTAACTATGGCTACACCTTC. Its protein product is CASSYSDRGNYGYTF.

This chain joins TRBV18 and TRBJ1-1; D unclear. The germline CDR1 and CDR2 sequences are KGHSH and LQKENI. The length of the CDR3 is 13 residues. The V end was cut by 2 bases, the J end by 7 bases, with 11 bases between. The chain's CDR3 is CASSPTTQIEAFF. CDR3 sequence (DNA): TGTGCCAGCTCACCAACAACCCAGATTGAAGCTTTCTTT.

The genes are TRBV7-2 and TRBJ2-5; D could derive from TRBD1 or TRBD2 (5 bases each). V gave up 0 bases and J gave up 5 bases, with 10 bases separating them. The V gene's germline CDR1 is SGHTA and CDR2 FQGNSA. This CDR3 spans 14 amino acids. Here the CDR3 DNA reads TGTGCCAGCAGCTTAGCGCAGGGAGTTGAGACCCAGTACTTC. It specifies CASSLAQGVETQYF.

The chain combines TRBV15 with TRBJ2-5; D is undetermined. Trimming pared 0 bases from V and 0 bases from J, leaving 8 bases between. The length of the CDR3 is 15 residues. Germline V lookup: CDR1 LNHNV, CDR2 YYDKDF (reference sequence). CDR3 in amino acids: CATSRDLQYQETQYF. CDR3 bases: TGTGCCACCAGCAGAGATTTACAGTACCAAGAGACCCAGTACTTC.

The V gene is TRBV4-3, the J gene TRBJ2-3, with TRBD2 matching over 9 bases. The CDR3 runs 16 residues. The ends lost 1 base at V and 1 base at J; junction bases unmatched: 3. Germline CDR1 and CDR2: LGHNA and YSLEER. CDR3: CASSQVPSGGTDTQYF. CDR3 sequence (DNA): TGCGCCAGCAGCCAAGTACCTAGCGGGGGCACAGATACGCAGTATTTT.

V gene TRBV5-1 combines with J gene TRBJ2-5; TRBD1 or TRBD2 may be the D gene (5 bases each). Germline V lookup: CDR1 SGHRS, CDR2 YFSETQ. The CDR3 is 14 amino acids. V was cut by 4 bases and J by 5 bases, with 15 bases left in between. CDR3: CASSTTSGTETQYF. The CDR3, as DNA: TGCGCCAGCAGCACCACCTCTGGGACGGAGACCCAGTACTTC.

J is TRBJ2-2 and V is TRBV18, with 10 positions matching TRBD2. Trimming removed 3 bases from V and 0 bases from J; junction bases left unmatched: 4. CDR3 length: 17 residues. Germline-derived CDR1 and CDR2 are KGHSH and LQKENI. The CDR3 loop is CASSPPSGGPNTGELFF. As DNA, the CDR3 is TGTGCCAGCTCACCTCCTAGCGGGGGCCCGAACACCGGGGAGCTGTTTTTT. Based on the CDR3 plus reference TRBV18 and TRBJ2-2, the full variable domain is NAGVMQNPRHLVRRRGQEARLRCSPMKGHSHVYWYRQLPEEGLKFMVYLQKENIIDESGMPKERFSAEFPKEGPSILRIQQVVRGDSAAYFCASSPPSGGPNTGELFFGEGSRLTVL.

The table lists this clone with a few counts. J is TRBJ2-1 and V is TRBV29-1; TRBD2 agrees at 9 bases. The CDR3 is 14 amino acids. V shed 7 bases and J 7 bases; nucleotides not matched to a gene: 11. Germline V CDR1 and CDR2: SQVTM, ANQGSEA. The CDR3 reads CSAPGLALGNEQFF. In DNA form, the CDR3 reads TGCAGCGCTCCGGGACTAGCACTTGGTAATGAGCAGTTCTTC.

The J gene is TRBJ2-1, the V gene TRBV7-2, with 7 nucleotides matching TRBD2. The CDR3 consists of 13 residues. Germline V CDR1 and CDR2: SGHTA, FQGNSA. Trimming at V came to 2 bases and at J to 8 bases, leaving 3 bases not matched to a gene. Here the CDR3 DNA reads TGTGCCAGCAGCTTACGGGCGGGGGATGAGCAGTTCTTC. Residues: CASSLRAGDEQFF.

The chain uses TRBV2 and TRBJ2-4; the D is unclear. Trimming cost V 5 bases and J 0 bases, with 11 bases left between them. CDR1 and CDR2 from the germline V gene are SNHLY and FYNNEI. This CDR3 contains 15 residues. The CDR3 region has the DNA TGTGCCAGCAGTTTACTATCGCTAGCCAAAAACATTCAGTACTTC. Translated, it gives CASSLLSLAKNIQYF.

The chain uses TRBV28 and TRBJ1-4, with D possibly TRBD1 on 6 matching bases. This CDR3 has 13 amino acids. V shed 6 bases and J shed 5 bases, with 10 bases lying between them. From germline, CDR1 is MDHEN and CDR2 SYDVKM. The CDR3 sequence: CASRDSANEKLFF. CDR3 DNA sequence: TGTGCCAGCAGGGACAGCGCAAATGAAAAACTGTTTTTT.

Only one count was recorded for this clone. The chain recombines TRBV11-2 with TRBJ2-5, with 7 bases fitting TRBD2. The CDR3 totals 14 residues. The V and J ends lost 3 bases and 1 base, in that order; junction bases with no gene match: 2. Germline V gene data show CDR1 as SGHAT and CDR2 as FQNNGV. CDR3 protein: CASSLLAVQETQYF. As DNA, the CDR3 is TGTGCCAGCAGCTTGCTAGCGGTCCAAGAGACCCAGTACTTC. The variable domain in full, completed from reference TRBV11-2 and TRBJ2-5, reads EAGVAQSPRYKIIEKRQSVAFWCNPISGHATLYWYQQILGQGPKLLIQFQNNGVVDDSQLPKDRFSAERLKGVDSTLKIQPAKLEDSAVYLCASSLLAVQETQYFGPGTRLLVL.